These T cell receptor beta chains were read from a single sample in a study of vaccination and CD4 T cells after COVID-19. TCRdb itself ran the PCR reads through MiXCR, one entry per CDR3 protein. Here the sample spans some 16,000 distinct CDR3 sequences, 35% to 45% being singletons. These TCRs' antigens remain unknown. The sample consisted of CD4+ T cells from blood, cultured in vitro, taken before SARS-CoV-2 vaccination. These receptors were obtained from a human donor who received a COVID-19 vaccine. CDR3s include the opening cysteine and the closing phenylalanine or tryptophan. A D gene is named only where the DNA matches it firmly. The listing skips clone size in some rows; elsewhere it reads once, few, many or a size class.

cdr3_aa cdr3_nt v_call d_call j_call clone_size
CASSWDGIYGYTF TGTGCCAGCAGTTGGGACGGGATCTATGGCTACACCTTC TRBV11-2 NA TRBJ1-2 NA
CASSLAGFGETQYF TGTGCCAGCAGCTTAGCAGGGTTTGGAGAGACCCAGTACTTC TRBV7-2 NA TRBJ2-5 NA
CASSRTGYGHGYTF TGTGCCAGCAGCCGGACAGGCTACGGTCATGGCTACACCTTC TRBV27 TRBD1 TRBJ1-2 medium-sized
CASSLMGGTVSQPQHF TGTGCCAGCAGCTTAATGGGGGGGACGGTAAGTCAGCCCCAGCATTTT TRBV7-6 NA TRBJ1-5 NA
CSAGQGDGYEQYF TGCAGTGCTGGTCAGGGGGACGGCTACGAGCAGTACTTC TRBV20-1 TRBD1 TRBJ2-7 NA
CASAEGDQETQYF TGTGCCAGTGCGGAAGGGGATCAAGAGACCCAGTACTTC TRBV19 NA TRBJ2-5 few
CSARDPTGTYGYTF TGCAGTGCTAGAGATCCCACAGGGACCTATGGCTACACCTTC TRBV20-1 NA TRBJ1-2 few
CASSLAPRKDYGYTF TGCGCCAGCAGCTTGGCACCGCGAAAGGACTATGGCTACACCTTC TRBV5-1 NA TRBJ1-2 NA
CASSPQSWGTEAFF TGTGCCAGCAGTCCTCAATCTTGGGGAACTGAAGCTTTCTTT TRBV6-4 NA TRBJ1-1 NA
CASSLVSGTSSGYEQFF TGTGCCAGCAGCTTAGTTTCCGGGACTAGCAGTGGTTATGAGCAGTTCTTC TRBV7-2 TRBD2 TRBJ2-1 NA
CASSFLSGGNYGYTF TGTGCCAGCAGTTTTTTGTCAGGGGGTAACTATGGCTACACCTTC TRBV12-3/TRBV12-4 TRBD1 TRBJ1-2 few
CASSLRSGSNHSPLHF TGTGCCAGCAGCCTCCGCTCAGGGTCTAATCATTCACCCCTCCACTTT TRBV7-9 NA TRBJ1-6 few
CASSSIAGMADTQYF TGTGCCAGCAGCTCGATTGCGGGAATGGCAGATACGCAGTATTTT TRBV6-1 NA TRBJ2-3 NA
CASSANREVMNTEAFF TGTGCCAGTAGTGCTAACAGGGAGGTGATGAACACTGAAGCTTTCTTT TRBV19 NA TRBJ1-1 NA
CASSLGGLSYNEQFF TGTGCCAGCAGCCTTGGAGGGCTTTCCTACAATGAGCAGTTCTTC TRBV11-3 NA TRBJ2-1 NA
CASSVNTEAFF TGTGCCAGCTCGGTGAACACTGAAGCTTTCTTT TRBV11-3 NA TRBJ1-1 NA
CASSPSGGNYGYTF TGTGCCAGCTCGCCCAGTGGTGGTAACTATGGCTACACCTTC TRBV18 NA TRBJ1-2 few
CASRAGNSNQPQHF TGTGCCAGCAGGGCAGGGAATAGCAATCAGCCCCAGCATTTT TRBV12-3/TRBV12-4 NA TRBJ1-5 NA
CAWSVLGTGGEKLFF TGTGCCTGGAGTGTATTAGGGACAGGGGGTGAAAAACTGTTTTTT TRBV30 TRBD1 TRBJ1-4 few
CASSRGTGVYTF TGTGCCAGCAGCCGAGGGACAGGGGTCTACACCTTC TRBV5-4 TRBD1 TRBJ1-2 NA
CSAPIGLAGAYEQYF TGCAGTGCCCCTATCGGACTAGCGGGGGCCTACGAGCAGTACTTC TRBV20-1 TRBD2 TRBJ2-7 NA
CASSQDGTGGIEKLFF TGTGCCAGCAGCCAAGATGGAACAGGGGGAATTGAAAAACTGTTTTTT TRBV14 TRBD1 TRBJ1-4 few
CASVSLQTGSYEQYF TGTGCCAGCGTGTCCCTTCAGACAGGCTCCTACGAGCAGTACTTC TRBV27 NA TRBJ2-7 few
CAWRDSRNTEAFF TGTGCCTGGAGGGACAGCCGGAACACTGAAGCTTTCTTT TRBV30 NA TRBJ1-1 few
CAWSPQGSSYNSPLHF TGTGCCTGGAGTCCGCAGGGAAGCTCCTATAATTCACCCCTCCACTTT TRBV30 NA TRBJ1-6 few
CASSYSFAGNTIYF TGTGCCAGCAGTTATTCCTTCGCTGGAAACACCATATATTTT TRBV28 NA TRBJ1-3 NA
CASSYKALRGETQYF TGTGCCAGCAGTTACAAGGCACTACGGGGGGAGACCCAGTACTTC TRBV6-5 NA TRBJ2-5 NA
CASSRAATTGELFF TGTGCCAGCAGCCGCGCAGCTACTACCGGGGAGCTGTTTTTT TRBV5-4 NA TRBJ2-2 NA
CATSFGAGAYQETQYF TGTGCCACCAGCTTTGGCGCAGGGGCGTACCAAGAGACCCAGTACTTC TRBV15 NA TRBJ2-5 NA
CAWTFMDEQFF TGTGCCTGGACCTTTATGGATGAGCAGTTCTTC TRBV30 NA TRBJ2-1 NA
CASSLGGRFLGNTIYF TGTGCCAGCAGCTTAGGGGGCCGGTTCCTTGGAAACACCATATATTTT TRBV7-6 NA TRBJ1-3 NA
CARREGTQYF TGTGCCAGGAGAGAGGGGACCCAGTACTTC TRBV6-4 NA TRBJ2-5 few
CSARSPGYGLEKLFF TGCAGTGCTAGAAGCCCCGGGTATGGCCTTGAAAAACTGTTTTTT TRBV20-1 NA TRBJ1-4 NA
CASSTDRVETQYF TGTGCCAGCAGCACCGACAGGGTAGAGACCCAGTACTTC TRBV7-3 TRBD1 TRBJ2-5 few
CSAQGQIEAFF TGCAGTGCTCAAGGACAGATTGAAGCTTTCTTT TRBV20-1 NA TRBJ1-1 few
CASTLTGVGGTDTQYF TGTGCCAGCACCCTAACAGGAGTAGGGGGCACAGATACGCAGTATTTT TRBV25-1 NA TRBJ2-3 NA
CASSLPRSGEDTQYF TGTGCCAGCAGCTTGCCGCGCAGCGGGGAAGATACGCAGTATTTT TRBV5-4 TRBD2 TRBJ2-3 NA
CASSRLAGAAYEQYF TGTGCCAGCAGCCGACTAGCGGGGGCCGCCTACGAGCAGTACTTC TRBV12-3/TRBV12-4 TRBD2 TRBJ2-7 NA
CASSLSTGNQPQHF TGCGCCAGCAGCCTTTCAACAGGAAATCAGCCCCAGCATTTT TRBV5-1 NA TRBJ1-5 NA
CASSLGSARGEQYF TGTGCCAGCAGCTTAGGGTCCGCTCGGGGCGAGCAGTACTTC TRBV7-9 NA TRBJ2-7 NA
CATSRGGQGSQPQHF TGTGCCACCAGCAGGGGGGGACAGGGGAGTCAGCCCCAGCATTTT TRBV15 TRBD1 TRBJ1-5 medium-sized
CASSLDPIAVVSETQYF TGTGCCAGCAGCTTGGACCCGATAGCTGTGGTATCAGAGACCCAGTACTTC TRBV5-4 NA TRBJ2-5 NA
CSVQGQMNTEAFF TGCAGTGTTCAGGGACAGATGAACACTGAAGCTTTCTTT TRBV20-1 TRBD1 TRBJ1-1 few
CSAREARGDNQPQHF TGCAGTGCTAGAGAGGCCCGGGGCGACAATCAGCCCCAGCATTTT TRBV20-1 NA TRBJ1-5 NA
CASSLLAGRGETQYF TGTGCCAGCAGCTTACTAGCGGGGAGAGGTGAGACCCAGTACTTC TRBV7-9 TRBD2 TRBJ2-5 NA
CATSRDRVSGHTF TGTGCCACCAGCAGAGACAGGGTTTCAGGCCACACCTTC TRBV15 NA TRBJ1-2 NA
CASSPGGNVVAFF TGTGCCAGCAGCCCAGGGGGCAACGTGGTTGCTTTCTTT TRBV6-1 TRBD1 TRBJ1-1 NA
CASSSTRGQNTEAFF TGTGCCAGCAGCTCAACAAGGGGGCAGAACACTGAAGCTTTCTTT TRBV12-3/TRBV12-4 TRBD1 TRBJ1-1 NA
CASSLAPLYEQYF TGCGCCAGCAGCTTGGCCCCTCTATACGAGCAGTACTTC TRBV5-1 NA TRBJ2-7 NA
CASSTGPGGDTQYF TGTGCCAGCAGTACAGGACCGGGCGGGGATACGCAGTATTTT TRBV14 NA TRBJ2-3 NA